This TCR beta chain was captured in a study of naive and memory T cell subsets. After CD4 positive bead selection, the CD4-negative fraction gave CD8 T cells. Study findings and constraints: Clonotypes are single alpha or beta chains, not paired receptors. Naive repertoires, especially CD8, held a few larger clonotypes, possibly memory cells re-expressing CD45RA. From naive to CM, EM and EMRA, diversity decreased and Gini increased. TCR abundance followed a power law differing between naive and memory subsets.

Two oligonucleotides, mixed equimolar, formed the beta constant-region primer covering TRBC1 and TRBC2. The ligated cDNA underwent four PCR rounds using SP2 and nested alpha and beta constant-region primers. TCRdb fed the UMI-ligation and nested PCR reads into MiXCR, producing one record per CDR3 protein. The sample shows 99,000 or so distinct CDR3 sequences, around 13% of them seen only once. The sample holds a few counts of this clonotype. The target antigen is unknown. Sequenced sample: naive CD8+ T cells from blood. The origin of this receptor is a human donor in good health.

CDR3 in amino acids: CASSLRGTQYF. The CDR3 nucleotides are TGTGCCAGCAGTTTACGCGGGACCCAGTACTTC. The J gene is TRBJ2-5, the V gene TRBV12-3 or TRBV12-4; D remains unclear. This CDR3 has 11 residues. V was pared by 2 bases and J by 7 bases, with 5 bases between.